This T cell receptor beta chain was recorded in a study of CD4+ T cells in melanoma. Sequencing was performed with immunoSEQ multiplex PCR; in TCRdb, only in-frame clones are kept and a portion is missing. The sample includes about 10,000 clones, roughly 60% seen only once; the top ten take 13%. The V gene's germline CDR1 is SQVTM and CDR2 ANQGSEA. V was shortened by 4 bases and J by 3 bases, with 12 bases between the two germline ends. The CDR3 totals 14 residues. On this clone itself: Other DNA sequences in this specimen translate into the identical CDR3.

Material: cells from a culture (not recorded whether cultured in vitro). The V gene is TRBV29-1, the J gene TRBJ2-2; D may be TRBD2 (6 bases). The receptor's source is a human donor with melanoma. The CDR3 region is CSVAGTGDTGELFF. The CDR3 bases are TGCAGCGTTGCGGGGACGGGAGACACCGGGGAGCTGTTTTTT.